The clone carrying this TCR beta chain was detected ten times or more. The antigen is unknown. This sample's time point: blood at routine non-recurrence follow-up after resection. TCRs were sequenced from unsorted whole RNA of tumor, nontumor lung or PBMC. Individually, TCR cDNA molecules were each labelled with a unique molecular identifier. TCRdb re-derived calls from the 5' RACE reads in MiXCR, one entry per CDR3 protein. The profile shows around 110,000 distinct CDR3 sequences, approximately 12% of them singletons. The source of the sample is a study of spatial heterogeneity in lung cancer. About the research overall: The roughly 66 donors had untreated early-stage non-small cell lung cancer. Unique TCR and UMI combinations averaged more than ten appearances each in raw reads. Study results and caveats: Ubiquitous expanded tumor TCRs were observed in blood more at resection than follow-up.

V was clipped by 3 bases and J by 4 bases, with 9 bases between them. The CDR3 totals 13 residues. Germline V gene sequence: CDR1 DFQATT, CDR2 SNEGSKA (reference sequence). The sample consisted of PBMCs, taken at follow-up. The TCR sequence derives from a male donor with early-stage non-small cell lung cancer. The rearrangement uses TRBV20-1 and TRBJ1-4; D is uncertain. As DNA, the CDR3 is TGCAGTGCTAGTCAAGGGAATAATGAAAAACTGTTTTTT. The encoded protein is CSASQGNNEKLFF.